The 24 T cell receptor beta chains given below trace back to one sample, sequenced in a study of blood T cell repertoires in COVID-19. The assay was immunoSEQ multiplex PCR, and TCRdb's table has in-frame clones only and misses some. Of hundreds of thousands of clones in the sample, 75% to 90% were seen once. Specimen: PBMCs or T cells enriched from blood (not recorded which). The receptors originated from a man between 50 and 59 years old who had been exposed to COVID-19.

Ten or more counts support this clone. The chain carries TRBV28 and TRBJ1-1; D call uncertain. Looked up from germline, CDR1 is MDHEN and CDR2 is SYDVKM. The CDR3 is made up of 16 amino acids. The V and J ends lost 6 bases and 4 bases respectively, with 21 bases between them. The CDR3 spells CASSPYSAADVTEAFF. The DNA of the CDR3 is TGTGCCAGCAGCCCCTACTCGGCGGCGGATGTCACTGAAGCTTTCTTT.

V is TRBV4-2 and J is TRBJ1-1, with 8 bases aligning to TRBD1. Germline V gene lookup returns CDR1 LGHNA and CDR2 YNFKEQ. This CDR3 has 15 amino acids. The trim removed 3 bases at V and 5 bases at J, leaving 8 bases unmatched. For the CDR3, the DNA is TGTGCCAGCAGCCAGGGACAGGCCGGGAGAACTGAAGCTTTCTTT. Protein product: CASSQGQAGRTEAFF.

The V and J genes are TRBV5-1 and TRBJ1-1; D is uncertain. This CDR3 is 14 amino acids long. V shed 0 bases and J shed 4 bases, with 10 bases lying between them. Per the germline V gene, CDR1 is SGHRS and CDR2 is YFSETQ. The CDR3 is CASSLGVSLTEAFF. CDR3 in DNA: TGCGCCAGCAGCTTGGGCGTGAGTCTCACTGAAGCTTTCTTT.

The V gene is TRBV6-5, the J gene TRBJ1-2, with 9 bases aligning to TRBD1. J was trimmed by 8 bases and V by 2 bases; bases with no gene match: 9. The length of the CDR3 is 15 residues. Germline V gene data show CDR1 as MNHEY and CDR2 as SVGAGI. CDR3 in amino acids: CASSYGGNRGQGYTF. The CDR3 coding sequence is TGTGCCAGCAGTTACGGGGGGAACAGGGGGCAGGGCTACACCTTC.

This rearrangement joins TRBV7-3 to TRBJ2-1; TRBD2 matches 10 bases. Germline CDR1 and CDR2: SGHTA and FQGTGA. J lost 3 bases, V lost 5 bases, and 4 bases had no gene match. The CDR3 is made up of 15 amino acids. The CDR3 sequence: CASSATSGYYNEQFF. The CDR3 DNA reads as TGTGCCAGCAGCGCGACTAGCGGGTACTACAATGAGCAGTTCTTC.

The chain is built from TRBV24-1 and TRBJ2-7; 8 bases are a match to TRBD1. The CDR3 is made up of 13 amino acids. Germline V lookup: CDR1 KGHDR, CDR2 SFDVKD. Trimming cost V 4 bases and J 5 bases; bases outside gene matches: 3. CDR3 residues: CATSDMDRDEQYF. CDR3 nucleotides: TGTGCCACCAGTGACATGGACAGGGACGAGCAGTACTTC.

The chain is built from TRBV18 and TRBJ1-2, with TRBD1 matching over 7 bases. V lost 9 bases, J lost 2 bases, and 12 bases stayed unmatched. The CDR3 sequence is 15 residues long. Germline lookup yields CDR1 KGHSH and CDR2 LQKENI. CDR3 nucleotide sequence: TGTGCCAGTCTTCCGACAGGGAAAGGGAACTATGGCTACACCTTC. This translates into CASLPTGKGNYGYTF.

The chain is built from TRBV25-1 and TRBJ1-5, with D unresolved. The V and J ends lost 6 bases and 2 bases respectively, with 11 bases between them. The CDR3 sequence is 14 residues long. Germline V lookup: CDR1 MGHDK, CDR2 SYGVNS. The CDR3 sequence: CASSHREGNQPQHF. The CDR3, as DNA: TGTGCCAGCAGCCACAGAGAAGGCAATCAGCCCCAGCATTTT.

The chain recombines TRBV2 with TRBJ1-2; a possible D gene is TRBD1 (5 bases). CDR1 is SNHLY and CDR2 is FYNNEI in the germline V gene. V was cut by 2 bases and J by 6 bases, with 16 bases left in between. This CDR3 is 15 amino acids long. CDR3 protein: CASSESREGGHGYTF. The CDR3 DNA is TGTGCCAGCAGTGAAAGCAGGGAAGGTGGGCATGGCTACACCTTC.

The chain carries TRBV5-4 and TRBJ2-5; 10 nucleotides align to TRBD2. This CDR3 has 16 residues. Losses at the gene ends were 4 bases for V and 2 bases for J; bases not matched to a gene: 8. Germline CDR1 reads SGHNT; CDR2 reads YYREEE (reference sequence). This CDR3 is CASSPSGRGPQETQYF. DNA of the CDR3: TGTGCCAGCAGCCCGAGCGGGAGGGGCCCTCAAGAGACCCAGTACTTC. Looking up the rest from reference TRBV5-4 and TRBJ2-5 gives the full variable domain: ETGVTQSPTHLIKTRGQQVTLRCSSQSGHNTVSWYQQALGQGPQFIFQYYREEENGRGNFPPRFSGLQFPNYSSELNVNALELDDSALYLCASSPSGRGPQETQYFGPGTRLLVL.

The rearrangement links TRBV4-1 to TRBJ1-1; no definite D call. Trimming pared 3 bases from V and 4 bases from J, leaving 21 bases between. CDR1 MGHRA and CDR2 YSYEKL come from the germline V gene. The CDR3 extends over 17 amino acids. Here the CDR3 DNA reads TGCGCCAGCAGCCAGCGAACCTCTTCCCGGGTTGGCACTGAAGCTTTCTTT. Protein sequence: CASSQRTSSRVGTEAFF.

This clone was recorded only once. The gene calls are TRBV28 and TRBJ1-2; D is unresolved. The germline CDR1 and CDR2 sequences are MDHEN and SYDVKM. The V and J ends lost 5 bases and 1 base respectively, with 8 bases between them. The CDR3 extends over 13 amino acids. This CDR3 is CASSVRNNYGYTF. The CDR3 DNA follows: TGTGCCAGCAGTGTGAGGAATAACTATGGCTACACCTTC.

V usage is TRBV7-2 and J usage is TRBJ2-7, with a weak D call TRBD1 (6 bases). V dropped 1 base and J dropped 6 bases, with 10 bases sitting between them. Germline CDR1 and CDR2: SGHTA and FQGNSA. CDR3 size: 13 residues. CDR3 DNA: TGTGCCAGCAGCTTAGGTCAGGGGCCCGAGCAGTACTTC. This encodes CASSLGQGPEQYF.

The J gene is TRBJ1-2, the V gene TRBV4-2; D is ambiguous. This CDR3 has 13 amino acids. Germline CDR1 is LGHNA and CDR2 is YNFKEQ. V lost 0 bases to trimming and J lost 5 bases, with 7 bases between them. In DNA form, the CDR3 reads TGTGCCAGCAGCCAAGATCCCAGATATGGCTACACCTTC. This gives the protein CASSQDPRYGYTF.

The chain carries TRBV5-1 and TRBJ1-6, with a tentative D call TRBD1 (6 bases). Germline assignment: CDR1 SGHRS and CDR2 YFSETQ. V was cut by 3 bases and J by 8 bases, with 9 bases left in between. There are 13 residues in the CDR3. As DNA, the CDR3 is TGCGCCAGCAGCTCACAGGGCGATTCACCCCTCCACTTT. Its translation: CASSSQGDSPLHF.

The chain couples TRBV28 to TRBJ1-2; unclear D gene. Germline V CDR1 and CDR2: MDHEN, SYDVKM. The V end was cut by 1 base, the J end by 4 bases, with 10 bases between. This CDR3 region has 14 residues. The CDR3 nucleotides read TGTGCCAGCAGTTTATTCCAAGTCGGCTATGGCTACACCTTC. Its translation: CASSLFQVGYGYTF.

The genes are TRBV5-1 and TRBJ1-6; no firm D call. Germline lookup yields CDR1 SGHRS and CDR2 YFSETQ. The CDR3 is 16 amino acids. Trimming shortened V by 1 base and J by 8 bases, and 16 bases separated the two germline ends. The DNA for the CDR3 is TGCGCCAGCAGCTTGTCCCCCCCGGGTCTTGATTCACCCCTCCACTTT. Amino acid sequence: CASSLSPPGLDSPLHF.

This clone came up once. This rearrangement joins TRBV3-1 (or the pseudogene TRBV3-2) to TRBJ1-1; 8 bases are shared with TRBD1. V lost 3 bases, J lost 3 bases, and 3 bases stayed unmatched. This CDR3 is 14 amino acids long. The germline CDR1 and CDR2 sequences are LGHDT and YNNKEL (reference sequence). CDR3 DNA: TGTGCCAGCAGCCACAGACAGGGGTACACTGAAGCTTTCTTT. Residues: CASSHRQGYTEAFF.

The chain employs TRBV6-5 and TRBJ2-1; 9 bases match TRBD1. The ends lost 0 bases at V and 9 bases at J; junction bases unmatched: 6. Germline CDR1 MNHEY, CDR2 SVGAGI. The CDR3 contains 15 residues. The DNA for the CDR3 is TGTGCCAGCAGTTACTCGGGACAGGGCGGGTTTGAGCAGTTCTTC. It specifies CASSYSGQGGFEQFF.

The V call is TRBV5-1, the J call TRBJ2-3, with D perhaps TRBD1 (5 bases). Germline CDR1 is SGHRS and CDR2 is YFSETQ. V lost 4 bases and J 2 bases, leaving 11 bases between the germline ends. This CDR3 region has 14 residues. The CDR3, as DNA: TGCGCCAGCAGCCCGGACACTATCACAGATACGCAGTATTTT. Amino acids: CASSPDTITDTQYF. Supplemented by reference TRBV5-1 and TRBJ2-3, the full variable domain reads KAGVTQTPRYLIKTRGQQVTLSCSPISGHRSVSWYQQTPGQGLQFLFEYFSETQRNKGNFPGRFSGRQFSNSRSEMNVSTLELGDSALYLCASSPDTITDTQYFGPGTRLTVL.

The chain recombines TRBV18 with TRBJ1-5; D is uncertain. V lost 4 bases and J lost 0, with 7 bases in between. The CDR3 sequence is 14 residues long. Germline loops: CDR1 KGHSH, CDR2 LQKENI. The CDR3 is CASSRQNSNQPQHF. The CDR3 nucleotides read TGTGCCAGCTCACGGCAGAATAGCAATCAGCCCCAGCATTTT.

The rearrangement joins TRBV5-1 to TRBJ2-2; 7 nucleotides agree with TRBD2. V lost 4 bases and J lost 3; bases outside the gene matches: 6. The CDR3 runs to 15 residues. Germline CDR1 reads SGHRS; CDR2 reads YFSETQ. The CDR3 sequence is CASSLAAGDTGELFF. The CDR3 region has the DNA TGCGCCAGCAGCCTGGCCGCGGGAGACACCGGGGAGCTGTTTTTT. The full variable domain, completed using reference TRBV5-1 and TRBJ2-2, is KAGVTQTPRYLIKTRGQQVTLSCSPISGHRSVSWYQQTPGQGLQFLFEYFSETQRNKGNFPGRFSGRQFSNSRSEMNVSTLELGDSALYLCASSLAAGDTGELFFGEGSRLTVL.

This chain uses TRBV6-5 with TRBJ2-1; maybe TRBD2 (5 bases). CDR1 MNHEY and CDR2 SVGAGI come from the germline V gene. V lost 2 bases and J 15 bases, leaving 17 bases between the germline ends. This CDR3 is built from 13 residues. Here the CDR3 reads CASSYPSEGKVFF. The CDR3, as DNA: TGTGCCAGCAGTTACCCAAGTGAGGGAAAGGTGTTCTTC.

V and J are TRBV2 and TRBJ1-3, with TRBD1 matching 7 bases. J lost 4 bases, V lost 6 bases, and 9 bases had no gene match. This CDR3 has 15 amino acids. Germline lookup yields CDR1 SNHLY and CDR2 FYNNEI. CDR3 residues: CASSRDSRQGNTIYF. As DNA, the CDR3 is TGTGCCAGCAGCCGGGACAGCCGGCAAGGAAACACCATATATTTT.